The sample holds a few counts of the clone carrying this T cell receptor (beta chain). This specimen comes from a study of blood T cell repertoires in COVID-19. Study-wide context: Samples of COVID-19 (acute and convalescent) were obtained from the United States, Italy and Spain. Sources were T cells, B-cell-depleted T cells, or PBMCs; the material itself was cDNA or gDNA.

As originally analysed: Amplification of reference gene primers provided the estimated nucleated cell counts. The protocol was immunoSEQ multiplex PCR, while the TCRdb copy is restricted to in-frame clones and leaves out a portion. Clone size and the V and J calls come from that table; the DNA yielded D and trimming. The sample lists hundreds of thousands of clones; around 92% were seen once. Trimming took 3 bases from V and 9 from J, leaving 19 bases between them. The CDR3 covers 15 residues. Looked up from germline, CDR1 is SGHDT and CDR2 is YYEEEE. The cohort comprised adults aged about 18 to 100 years residing in approximately 22 US areas.

Material for sequencing was PBMCs or T cells enriched from blood (not recorded which). This chain connects TRBV5-6 to TRBJ1-5; D gene unclear. This clonotype was obtained from a woman younger than 45 with acute COVID-19. The CDR3 reads CASSSGGLGLSPQHF. CDR3 nucleotides: TGTGCCAGCAGCTCGGGAGGTTTGGGTCTATCGCCCCAGCATTTT. Complete variable domain (other parts from reference TRBV5-6 and TRBJ1-5): DAGVTQSPTHLIKTRGQQVTLRCSPKSGHDTVSWYQQALGQGPQFIFQYYEEEERQRGNFPDRFSGHQFPNYSSELNVNALLLGDSALYLCASSSGGLGLSPQHFGDGTRLSIL.